This TCR beta chain came from a study of cytomegalovirus exposure and HLA in healthy donors. The donors were in the roughly 110-subject validation cohort, distinct from the approximately 700-subject first cohort. Clones were sequenced by immunoSEQ multiplex PCR, and TCRdb holds only the in-frame ones, with some missing. The table shows around 60,000 clones, with approximately 95% occurring only once. As to this clone: Antigen unknown.

Study-wide points: Under in vitro conditions, three CMV-associated chains were confirmed as specific for CMV antigens. Rarity held for most TCR sequences, but there were some public TCRs that occurred in many donors.

The length of the CDR3 is 16 residues. CDR1 and CDR2 (germline): MGHDK, SYGVNS. Germline trimming cut 3 bases from V and 4 bases from J; bases unmatched to any gene: 7. This TCR was recovered from a young woman in good health and CMV-seropositive. The chain recombines TRBV25-1 with TRBJ2-2; TRBD1 matches at 8 bases. The source material was PBMCs. The CDR3 spells CASSEQGALSTGELFF. DNA of the CDR3: TGTGCCAGCAGTGAGCAGGGGGCGTTGAGCACCGGGGAGCTGTTTTTT.